This TCR beta chain was identified in a study of radiation and T cells in renal cell carcinoma. Study conclusions and caveats: Pretreatment tumor biopsies were lacking, so baseline clonotypes are unknown.

To note about this clone: Its antigen is not known.

The table came from immunoSEQ multiplex PCR; TCRdb's copy has only in-frame clones and leaves some out. The sample gives 150,000 or so clones, roughly 90% of which show up once; about 11% is in the top ten. The CDR3 has 15 residues. Germline CDR1 LNHDA, CDR2 SQIVND (reference sequence). Germline trimming cut 2 bases from V and 9 bases from J; bases unmatched to any gene: 7. As to time point: blood 4 weeks post-SBRT, at nephrectomy. The treatment was: 15 Gy SBRT to primary tumor, nephrectomy 4 weeks later. This chain uses TRBV19 with TRBJ1-6; 7 positions agree with TRBD1. The sequence was obtained from a woman in her forties or fifties with renal cell carcinoma. The sample in question was blood, obtained from a patient whose treatment included radiotherapy and nephrectomy. The CDR3 nucleotides are TGTGCCAGTAGTATACCGGGACAGCTTCTTTCACCCCTCCACTTT. It yields the protein CASSIPGQLLSPLHF. Supplemented by reference TRBV19 and TRBJ1-6, the full variable domain reads DGGITQSPKYLFRKEGQNVTLSCEQNLNHDAMYWYRQDPGQGLRLIYYSQIVNDFQKGDIAEGYSVSREKKESFPLTVTSAQKNPTAFYLCASSIPGQLLSPLHFGNGTRLTVT.